This TCR beta chain is drawn from a study of blood T cell repertoires in COVID-19. Using immunoSEQ multiplex PCR, the repertoire was profiled, and TCRdb retains in-frame clones only, with some absent. The sample has about 100,000 clones; 79% are singletons. Germline CDR1 and CDR2: SGHRS and YFSETQ. The CDR3 is 14 amino acids. Trimming took off 6 bases at V and 3 bases at J, with 12 bases between the two ends. Sequenced sample: peripheral blood. This clonotype was sampled from an elderly woman with active or convalescent COVID-19. The chain combines TRBV5-1 with TRBJ2-2; D is perhaps TRBD2 (5 bases). CDR3 DNA sequence: TGCGCCAGCAAAGCGGAGATACACACCGGGGAGCTGTTTTTT. Its translation: CASKAEIHTGELFF.